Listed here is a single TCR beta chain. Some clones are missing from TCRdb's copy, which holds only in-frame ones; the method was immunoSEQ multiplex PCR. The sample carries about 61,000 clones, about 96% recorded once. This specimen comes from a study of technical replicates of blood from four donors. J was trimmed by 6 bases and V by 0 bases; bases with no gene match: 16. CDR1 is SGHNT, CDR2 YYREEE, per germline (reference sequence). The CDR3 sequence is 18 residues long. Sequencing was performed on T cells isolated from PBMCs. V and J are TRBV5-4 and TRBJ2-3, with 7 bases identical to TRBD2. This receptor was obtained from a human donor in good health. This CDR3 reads CASSLEDPAGPLTDTQYF. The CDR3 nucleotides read TGTGCCAGCAGCTTGGAGGACCCAGCGGGACCGCTGACGGATACGCAGTATTTT.